This passage covers 28 T cell receptor beta chains from one sample sequenced in a study of blood T cell repertoires in COVID-19. Assay used: immunoSEQ multiplex PCR; TCRdb lists only in-frame clones, some missing. The sample contains about 380,000 clones, roughly 85% of which appear only once. The sample taken for sequencing was peripheral blood. All receptors come from a young woman with acute or convalescent COVID-19.

J is TRBJ2-1 and V is TRBV28; TRBD2 aligns across 13 bases. J was trimmed by 7 bases and V by 6 bases; bases with no gene match: 15. Germline loops: CDR1 MDHEN, CDR2 SYDVKM. The CDR3 has 18 amino acids. The CDR3 loop is CASSYGLAGAGWLNEQFF. The CDR3 DNA reads TGTGCCAGCAGCTATGGACTAGCGGGAGCTGGTTGGTTGAATGAGCAGTTCTTC.

This chain links TRBV9 with TRBJ2-7; TRBD2 matches 11 bases. CDR3 size: 15 residues. Germline V lookup: CDR1 SGDLS, CDR2 YYNGEE. The trim removed 4 bases at V and 5 bases at J, leaving 8 bases unmatched. The CDR3 is CASSPQLAGVHEQYF. CDR3 nucleotides: TGTGCCAGCAGCCCTCAACTAGCGGGAGTGCACGAGCAGTACTTC.

The V and J genes are TRBV27 and TRBJ1-1; 9 nucleotides align to TRBD1. This CDR3 region has 16 residues. V shed 5 bases, J shed 1 base, and the junction held 8 bases outside the gene matches. Germline-derived CDR1 and CDR2 are MNHEY and SMNVEV (reference sequence). CDR3 residues: CASSETGQGPNTEAFF. The CDR3 coding sequence is TGTGCCAGCAGTGAGACGGGACAGGGCCCGAACACTGAAGCTTTCTTT.

This clone has a count of ten or more. The chain recombines TRBV5-1 with TRBJ2-1; maybe TRBD1 (6 bases). The CDR3 is 13 residues long. Germline-derived CDR1 and CDR2 are SGHRS and YFSETQ. V dropped 8 bases and J dropped 0 bases, with 9 bases sitting between them. The CDR3 region has the DNA TGCGCCAGTATGGACAGCTCCTACAATGAGCAGTTCTTC. It encodes CASMDSSYNEQFF.

Concerning this clone: The sample contains more than one DNA sequence encoding this CDR3. The rearrangement joins TRBV19 to TRBJ2-3; D ambiguous. The V gene lost 4 bases and the J gene lost 5 bases, with 4 bases spanning the gap. The CDR3 contains 11 residues. CDR1 is LNHDA, CDR2 SQIVND, per germline (reference sequence). The CDR3 DNA sequence: TGTGCCAGTAGTACAGGAGATACGCAGTATTTT. Its protein product is CASSTGDTQYF.

The gene calls are TRBV5-1 and TRBJ2-3; TRBD1 agrees at 8 bases. The junction had 3 bases not matched to a gene; V was cut back by 5 bases and J by 1 base. CDR1 and CDR2 from the germline V gene are SGHRS and YFSETQ. The CDR3 has 14 residues. The CDR3 DNA follows: TGCGCCAGCAGACCGGGACAGGGCACAGATACGCAGTATTTT. It encodes CASRPGQGTDTQYF.

The CDR3 sequence is CASSSPVHSYEQYF. Here the CDR3 DNA reads TGCGCCAGCAGCTCCCCTGTACACAGCTACGAGCAGTACTTC. This chain links TRBV4-1 with TRBJ2-7; D is ambiguous. Germline values: CDR1 MGHRA, CDR2 YSYEKL. The CDR3 runs 14 residues. Trimming stripped 5 bases from V and 3 bases from J, with 14 bases between.

V is TRBV7-9 and J is TRBJ1-1; no firm D call. This CDR3 is 13 amino acids long. Trimming left V 1 base short and J 10 bases short, with 13 bases between. Germline loops: CDR1 SEHNR, CDR2 FQNEAQ (reference sequence). CDR3 loop: CASSLDNVRGAFF. The CDR3 DNA sequence: TGTGCCAGCAGCTTAGACAACGTCAGAGGAGCTTTCTTT.

The genes are TRBV6-1 and TRBJ2-7, with a possible D match to TRBD1 (6 bases). Germline lookup yields CDR1 MNHNS and CDR2 SASEGT. This CDR3 is 14 amino acids long. The V gene lost 3 bases and the J gene lost 3 bases, with 12 bases spanning the gap. The CDR3 region is CASSERQDDYEQYF. The CDR3, as DNA: TGTGCCAGCAGTGAGCGACAGGATGACTACGAGCAGTACTTC.

CDR3 sequence reads: CASTPDRGNIGYTF. CDR3 coding DNA: TGTGCCAGCACCCCGGACAGGGGAAATATAGGCTACACCTTC. The genes are TRBV27 and TRBJ1-2; 9 positions match TRBD1. This CDR3 has 14 amino acids. Germline-derived CDR1 and CDR2 are MNHEY and SMNVEV (reference sequence). J lost 8 bases, V lost 7 bases, and 11 bases had no gene match.

The chain combines TRBV21-1 with TRBJ1-1; no check of the table's D call, TRBD1, against the DNA was made. TRBV21-1 is annotated as a pseudogene. This CDR3 is 15 amino acids long. CDR3 loop: CASGPPQGSNTEAFF. Here the CDR3 DNA reads TGTGCCAGCGGCCCTCCACAGGGGTCGAACACTGAAGCTTTCTTT.

The rearrangement joins TRBV25-1 to TRBJ2-3; D gene uncertain. The V gene's germline CDR1 is MGHDK and CDR2 SYGVNS. The CDR3 loop spans 16 amino acids. The V end was cut by 3 bases, the J end by 0 bases, with 13 bases between. This chain's CDR3 is CASSEPHYHSTDTQYF. The CDR3 DNA sequence: TGTGCCAGCAGTGAGCCTCACTACCATAGCACAGATACGCAGTATTTT.

The chain carries TRBV5-6 and TRBJ2-7; D might be TRBD2 (5 bases). The germline V gene encodes CDR1 SGHDT and CDR2 YYEEEE. CDR3 length: 14 amino acids. Trimming took 1 base from V and 0 from J, leaving 8 bases between them. CDR3 nucleotide sequence: TGTGCCAGCAGCTTGTTGAGGGCCTCCTACGAGCAGTACTTC. It translates to CASSLLRASYEQYF.

In DNA form, the CDR3 reads TGTGCCAGCACCGTTAGCGGGGGGGAGGATACGCAGTATTTT. Encoded protein: CASTVSGGEDTQYF. The chain carries TRBV7-2 and TRBJ2-3; 11 bases are a match to TRBD2. Unmatched junction bases numbered 6, after V lost 7 bases and J lost 6 bases. CDR1 and CDR2 (germline): SGHTA, FQGNSA. The CDR3 spans 14 residues.

This clone was seen a single time. V usage is TRBV12-3 or TRBV12-4 and J usage is TRBJ2-5, with D unresolved. The V and J ends lost 6 bases and 2 bases respectively, with 10 bases between them. The CDR3 is 13 amino acids. The CDR3 region has the DNA TGTGCCAGCAGCCGACAACCTCAAGAGACCCAGTACTTC. Protein: CASSRQPQETQYF.

J is TRBJ2-3 and V is TRBV9, with a weak D call TRBD1 (6 bases). The CDR3 sequence is 16 residues long. Germline CDR1 reads SGDLS; CDR2 reads YYNGEE. Trimming removed 4 bases at V and 8 bases at J, with 23 bases between. CDR3 sequence reads: CASSPKGQYPGFTQYF. Here the CDR3 DNA reads TGTGCCAGCAGCCCTAAAGGACAGTACCCAGGGTTTACGCAGTATTTT.

The chain recombines TRBV6-5 with TRBJ2-7; D might be TRBD1 (6 bases). There are 12 residues in the CDR3. Trimming shortened V by 4 bases and J by 7 bases, and 11 bases separated the two germline ends. CDR1 is MNHEY, CDR2 SVGAGI, per germline. The CDR3 spells CASSFTGNEQYF. The CDR3 DNA sequence: TGTGCCAGCAGTTTCACAGGGAATGAGCAGTACTTC.

This clone came up once. The V and J genes are TRBV19 and TRBJ2-1, with D possibly matching TRBD2 (7 bases). Looked up from germline, CDR1 is LNHDA and CDR2 is SQIVND (reference sequence). V was cut by 3 bases and J by 5 bases, with 11 bases left in between. There are 14 residues in the CDR3. CDR3 DNA sequence: TGTGCCAGTAGTATGGGGGGGCGAAACAATGAGCAGTTCTTC. Its translation is CASSMGGRNNEQFF.

V and J are TRBV25-1 and TRBJ2-1, with 8 bases lining up with TRBD2. The V segment lost 4 bases and the J segment 6 bases; nucleotides outside the gene matches: 5. The CDR3 contains 14 residues. CDR1 is MGHDK and CDR2 is SYGVNS in the germline V gene. In DNA, the CDR3 is TGTGCCAGCAGTGTCGGGGGGGGTCCCAATGAGCAGTTCTTC. Translation: CASSVGGGPNEQFF.

This chain uses TRBV19 with TRBJ2-3; the D is unclear. This CDR3 is built from 17 residues. V lost 4 bases to trimming and J lost 2 bases, with 19 bases between them. Germline lookup yields CDR1 LNHDA and CDR2 SQIVND (reference sequence). As DNA, the CDR3 is TGTGCCAGTAGTACTTCGTACCCTCCTATACTCACAGATACGCAGTATTTT. It encodes CASSTSYPPILTDTQYF.

CDR3 sequence: CASSQTSASPTQYF. The CDR3, as DNA: TGTGCCAGCAGCCAAACTAGCGCCTCCCCGACCCAGTACTTC. The chain recombines TRBV3-1 (or the pseudogene TRBV3-2) with TRBJ2-5, with 7 bases that match TRBD2. The CDR3 has 14 residues. V was pared by 2 bases and J by 7 bases, with 7 bases of the junction left unmatched. Per the germline V gene, CDR1 is LGHDT and CDR2 is YNNKEL (reference sequence).

This clone has only a few counts. The J gene is TRBJ2-7, the V gene TRBV29-1; D is perhaps TRBD1 (7 bases). The V and J ends lost 1 base and 4 bases respectively, with 20 bases between them. The CDR3 loop spans 16 amino acids. Germline V gene data show CDR1 as SQVTM and CDR2 as ANQGSEA. DNA for the CDR3: TGCAGCGTTGAAGTACCAGCAGGGGGGAAAGGGTACGAGCAGTACTTC. Translation: CSVEVPAGGKGYEQYF.

The V and J genes are TRBV20-1 and TRBJ2-3; TRBD2 agrees at 14 bases. CDR3 size: 16 residues. Germline lookup yields CDR1 DFQATT and CDR2 SNEGSKA (reference sequence). V lost 3 bases and J lost 6; bases outside the gene matches: 8. The CDR3 DNA reads as TGCAGTGCTAGTGGGAACCGACTAGCGGGAGGGGATACGCAGTATTTT. It codes for CSASGNRLAGGDTQYF.

The rearrangement joins TRBV5-1 to TRBJ1-3; the D gene is possibly TRBD1 (5 bases). Trimming pared 4 bases from V and 6 bases from J, leaving 17 bases between. The CDR3 is made up of 15 amino acids. Germline V lookup: CDR1 SGHRS, CDR2 YFSETQ. The CDR3 sequence is CASSLGWGRENTIYF. DNA of the CDR3: TGCGCCAGCAGCCTCGGCTGGGGCAGGGAAAACACCATATATTTT.

The chain links TRBV6-5 to TRBJ2-1; weak D call: TRBD1 (6 bases). In germline, CDR1 is MNHEY, CDR2 SVGAGI. This CDR3 has 15 residues. V was cut by 7 bases and J by 2 bases, with 15 bases left in between. As DNA, the CDR3 is TGTGCCAGCATGCCCCCGGGACACCCCTACAATGAGCAGTTCTTC. Translation gives CASMPPGHPYNEQFF.

V is TRBV2 and J is TRBJ2-7; TRBD2 might be the D (6 bases). Germline V gives CDR1 SNHLY, CDR2 FYNNEI. The CDR3 sequence is 12 residues long. V gave up 7 bases and J gave up 2 bases, with 9 bases separating them. As DNA, the CDR3 is TGTGCCAGCATGGCGGGGACCTACGAGCAGTACTTC. The encoded protein is CASMAGTYEQYF.

V is TRBV5-4 and J is TRBJ1-4; D unresolved. The V and J ends lost 4 bases and 0 bases respectively, with 16 bases between them. From germline, CDR1 is SGHNT and CDR2 YYREEE (reference sequence). CDR3 length equals 17 residues. The CDR3 DNA reads as TGTGCCAGCAGCCTGACCGCAGGTCCAGCAACTAATGAAAAACTGTTTTTT. This codes for CASSLTAGPATNEKLFF.

The chain uses TRBV6-5 and TRBJ2-1, with TRBD2 identical over 7 bases. The CDR3 loop spans 15 amino acids. Germline assignment: CDR1 MNHEY and CDR2 SVGAGI. Trimming cost V 2 bases and J 4 bases; bases outside gene matches: 5. The chain's CDR3 is CASSYPSGHYNEQFF. In DNA form, the CDR3 reads TGTGCCAGCAGTTACCCTAGCGGCCATTACAATGAGCAGTTCTTC.